One sample yielded the 17 T cell receptor beta chains listed below, sequenced in a study of human T cells and chemical hapten exposure. TCRdb re-analysed the RACE reads in MiXCR, keeping a single row per CDR3 protein. The table lists tens of thousands of distinct CDR3 sequences, 10% of them singletons. The time point was: patch test 1, 2 weeks after DPC sensitization. The treatment here: therapeutic diphenylcyclopropenone sensitization with weekly scalp DPC. Specimen: whole blood, collected in connection with sensitization to the hapten diphenylcyclopropenone (DPC). Receptor source: a woman in her 50s with alopecia areata. Some clones in this sample may be carry-over from other donors' samples.

This clonotype came up once. The chain uses TRBV9 and TRBJ2-5; perhaps D is TRBD1 or TRBD2 (6 bases each). Germline CDR1 is SGDLS and CDR2 is YYNGEE. The V end lost 0 bases, the J end lost 2 bases, and 17 bases lay between the germline ends. The CDR3 consists of 17 residues. The CDR3 coding sequence is TGTGCCAGCAGCGTAGGGGCCGGACGGGGGCAGCAAGAGACCCAGTACTTC. Amino acids: CASSVGAGRGQQETQYF.

This clonotype was detected only a few times. V gene TRBV11-2 combines with J gene TRBJ2-1; D gene uncertain. V lost 0 bases to trimming and J lost 10 bases, with 7 bases between them. The CDR3 has 12 amino acids. Per germline, CDR1 SGHAT and CDR2 FQNNGV. The CDR3 DNA follows: TGTGCCAGCAGCTTAGATTTTAGGGAGCAGTTCTTC. Amino acid sequence: CASSLDFREQFF. Combining the CDR3 with reference TRBV11-2 and TRBJ2-1 gives the whole variable domain EAGVAQSPRYKIIEKRQSVAFWCNPISGHATLYWYQQILGQGPKLLIQFQNNGVVDDSQLPKDRFSAERLKGVDSTLKIQPAKLEDSAVYLCASSLDFREQFFGPGTRLTVL.

The chain uses TRBV7-2 and TRBJ2-1; 9 positions agree with TRBD2. J gave up 9 bases and V 4 bases, and 13 bases lay outside the gene matches. Germline CDR1 is SGHTA and CDR2 is FQGNSA. The CDR3 has 16 residues. The CDR3 coding sequence is TGTGCCAGCAGCTCCCTCCTAGCGGGACCGCTGGGTGAGCAGTTCTTC. Translating gives CASSSLLAGPLGEQFF.

In its sample, this clonotype was seen many times. This chain uses TRBV3-1 with TRBJ1-5; D unresolved. Germline CDR1 is LGHDT and CDR2 is YNNKEL (reference sequence). The CDR3 has 15 residues. V lost 1 base and J lost 6, with 13 bases in between. The chain's CDR3 is CASSQASGEGQPQHF. The CDR3 coding sequence is TGTGCCAGCAGCCAAGCCTCGGGAGAAGGTCAGCCCCAGCATTTT.

The rearrangement joins TRBV7-2 to TRBJ2-7; D gene ambiguous. From germline, CDR1 is SGHTA and CDR2 FQGNSA. V was pared by 1 base and J by 0 bases, with 10 bases between. The CDR3 has 15 residues. CDR3 loop: CASSLDGDRSYEQYF. Here the CDR3 DNA reads TGTGCCAGCAGCTTAGACGGCGATCGCTCCTACGAGCAGTACTTC.

This clonotype came up a few times. The chain carries TRBV12-3 or TRBV12-4 and TRBJ2-1, with 9 bases fitting TRBD2. The CDR3 loop spans 15 amino acids. J gave up 7 bases and V 2 bases, and 6 bases lay outside the gene matches. The CDR3 DNA follows: TGTGCCAGCAGTTTAAGGGCGGGAGGGCCGAATGAGCAGTTCTTC. Amino acids: CASSLRAGGPNEQFF.

V gene TRBV20-1 combines with J gene TRBJ1-4; D is uncertain. Germline loops: CDR1 DFQATT, CDR2 SNEGSKA (reference sequence). The CDR3 sequence is 11 residues long. V dropped 4 bases and J dropped 8 bases, with 8 bases sitting between them. DNA for the CDR3: TGCAGTGCTAAACACGTAGAAAAACTGTTTTTT. Its protein is CSAKHVEKLFF.

The rearrangement joins TRBV5-1 to TRBJ2-2; D gene uncertain. The CDR3 contains 15 residues. Trimming removed 5 bases from V and 6 bases from J, with 17 bases in between. The V gene's germline CDR1 is SGHRS and CDR2 YFSETQ. For the CDR3, the DNA is TGCGCCAGCAGAGTGGCCATCCCTCTTGCCGGGGAGCTGTTTTTT. It encodes CASRVAIPLAGELFF.

The V call is TRBV9, the J call TRBJ1-1; TRBD1 matches 9 bases. This CDR3 contains 15 residues. Trimming at V came to 3 bases and at J to 8 bases, leaving 11 bases not matched to a gene. Germline CDR1 reads SGDLS; CDR2 reads YYNGEE. CDR3 sequence reads: CASSAEDRGWTEAFF. The DNA of the CDR3 is TGTGCCAGCAGCGCAGAAGACAGGGGGTGGACCGAAGCTTTCTTT.

This clonotype showed up just once. Since the CDR3 does not end with the conserved phenylalanine or tryptophan, this likely comes from a read error. The CDR3 is CASSQAVLTPYEQYI. The CDR3 DNA is TGTGCCAGCAGCCAGGCAGTTTTGACTCCCTACGAGCAGTACATC. The rearrangement links TRBV3-1 to TRBJ2-7; D gene uncertain. Germline V gene sequence: CDR1 LGHDT, CDR2 YNNKEL (reference sequence). This CDR3 region has 15 residues. V lost 3 bases and J lost 2, with 14 bases in between.

This clonotype has just a few counts. This chain links TRBV7-3 with TRBJ2-1; D might be TRBD2 (5 bases). Germline V gene data show CDR1 as SGHTA and CDR2 as FQGTGA. The CDR3 sequence is 17 residues long. Trimming stripped 5 bases from V and 0 bases from J, with 17 bases between. The CDR3 here is CASSPSIQRLSYNEQFF. The CDR3 coding sequence is TGTGCCAGCAGCCCGTCAATCCAGCGGCTCTCCTACAATGAGCAGTTCTTC.

This clonotype has ten or more counts. The chain joins TRBV27 to TRBJ2-3, with 12 bases matching TRBD2. CDR1 is MNHEY and CDR2 is SMNVEV in the germline V gene (reference sequence). After removal of 7 bases from V and 2 bases from J, the junction contained 4 bases not matched to a gene. This CDR3 has 15 amino acids. CDR3 DNA sequence: TGTGCCAGCACCACTAGCGGGAGGCCCACAGATACGCAGTATTTT. Translation: CASTTSGRPTDTQYF.

This clonotype appeared a few times. The rearrangement uses TRBV7-9 and TRBJ2-3; D perhaps matches TRBD1 (6 bases). Germline V CDR1 and CDR2: SEHNR, FQNEAQ (reference sequence). V was pared by 1 base and J by 3 bases, with 14 bases between. The CDR3 contains 16 residues. The CDR3 nucleotides are TGTGCCAGCAGCTTAGAAGGCTACAGGGAAACAGATACGCAGTATTTT. Amino acid sequence: CASSLEGYRETDTQYF.

This clonotype was seen more than once but under ten times. CDR3 loop: CASSPRLVGNEQFF. The CDR3 nucleotides are TGTGCCAGCAGCCCCAGGCTTGTGGGGAATGAGCAGTTCTTC. The genes are TRBV7-8 and TRBJ2-1; D remains unclear. V lost 5 bases and J lost 7, with 15 bases in between. The CDR3 length is 14 residues. Germline CDR1 and CDR2: SGHVS and FQNEAQ.

The chain employs TRBV5-1 and TRBJ2-3; weak D call: TRBD2 (6 bases). Germline CDR1 is SGHRS and CDR2 is YFSETQ. This CDR3 contains 15 residues. The V gene lost 3 bases and the J gene lost 1 base, with 12 bases spanning the gap. CDR3 residues: CASSSAGSGTDTQYF. CDR3 coding DNA: TGCGCCAGCAGCTCGGCCGGGAGCGGCACAGATACGCAGTATTTT.

There are many counts of this clonotype. The CDR3 DNA is TGTGCCAGCAGCGCGGACCGTGCCAACGAGCAGTACTTC. This encodes CASSADRANEQYF. The V and J genes are TRBV7-3 and TRBJ2-7; no reliable D call. Trimming left V 5 bases short and J 5 bases short, with 13 bases between. This CDR3 is 13 amino acids long. Germline values: CDR1 SGHTA, CDR2 FQGTGA.

Only a few counts were recorded for this clonotype. The J gene is TRBJ2-3, the V gene TRBV6-6, with D maybe TRBD2 (6 bases). The germline V and J ends were trimmed by 6 bases and 4 bases, with 8 bases remaining between them. The CDR3 is 12 amino acids. Looked up from germline, CDR1 is MNHNY and CDR2 is SVGAGI (reference sequence). The CDR3 coding sequence is TGTGCCAGCAGGGAGGGCGCAGATACGCAGTATTTT. Translating gives CASREGADTQYF.